These 20 T cell receptor beta chains share one sample of origin, sequenced in a study of blood T cell repertoires in COVID-19. Only in-frame clones appear in the TCRdb table, and some are missing; sequencing was by immunoSEQ multiplex PCR. The table has about 39,000 clones, about four fifths seen once; the top ten hold 8% to 10%. The material sequenced was peripheral blood. The receptors originated from a man in his 60s in a cohort sampled during active COVID-19.

The chain recombines TRBV11-2 with TRBJ1-2; TRBD1 matches 7 bases. Germline assignment: CDR1 SGHAT and CDR2 FQNNGV. The CDR3 has 13 residues. The V and J ends lost 5 bases and 8 bases, in that order; junction bases with no gene match: 8. The CDR3 sequence: CASSLPTGTGYTF. The CDR3 nucleotides read TGTGCCAGCAGCCTACCGACAGGGACGGGCTACACCTTC.

The chain uses TRBV7-9 and TRBJ2-1, with TRBD2 matching 7 bases. The CDR3 covers 15 residues. With 3 bases clipped from V and 7 bases from J, the junction kept 9 bases outside the gene matches. Germline loops: CDR1 SEHNR, CDR2 FQNEAQ (reference sequence). In DNA form, the CDR3 reads TGTGCCAGCAGCTTCGGGGAGGGAGGGCGGAATGAGCAGTTCTTC. Its protein is CASSFGEGGRNEQFF.

The genes are TRBV19 and TRBJ1-5; TRBD1 might be the D (5 bases). CDR1 is LNHDA, CDR2 SQIVND, per germline (reference sequence). Trimming cost V 4 bases and J 0 bases, with 13 bases left between them. CDR3 length: 16 residues. The CDR3 protein is CASSKKGRGSNQPQHF. For the CDR3, the DNA is TGTGCCAGTAGTAAAAAGGGGCGAGGTAGCAATCAGCCCCAGCATTTT.

In DNA form, the CDR3 reads TGTGCCAGCAGTTACGCGGGGGGACAAGAGACCCAGTACTTC. Encoded protein: CASSYAGGQETQYF. The V call is TRBV6-5, the J call TRBJ2-5; 8 bases are shared with TRBD2. The trim removed 2 bases at V and 2 bases at J, leaving 1 base unmatched. Per germline, CDR1 MNHEY and CDR2 SVGAGI. This CDR3 comprises 14 residues.

J is TRBJ1-2 and V is TRBV10-3; D may be TRBD1 (5 bases). Germline CDR1 ENHRY, CDR2 SYGVKD. The CDR3 is 15 residues long. V lost 2 bases, J lost 2 bases, and 12 bases lay in between. CDR3 nucleotides: TGTGCCATCAGTGAGGCGTCGAAGGGGAACTATGGCTACACCTTC. Protein: CAISEASKGNYGYTF.

This clone appeared a single time. The CDR3 reads CASSFPLTAYEQYF. Written as DNA, the CDR3 is TGTGCCAGCAGCTTCCCCTTGACAGCCTACGAGCAGTACTTC. J is TRBJ2-7 and V is TRBV7-9; possibly TRBD1 for D (5 bases). Germline CDR1 and CDR2: SEHNR and FQNEAQ (reference sequence). Trimming took 3 bases from V and 2 from J, leaving 11 bases between them. CDR3 length: 14 amino acids.

CDR3 in amino acids: CASSSWGGSNEKLFF. CDR3 nucleotides: TGTGCCAGCAGCTCCTGGGGGGGCTCTAATGAAAAACTGTTTTTT. The chain links TRBV5-6 to TRBJ1-4; perhaps TRBD1 as D (6 bases). The germline V gene has CDR1 SGHDT and CDR2 YYEEEE. The V end lost 3 bases, the J end lost 3 bases, and 12 bases lay between the germline ends. The CDR3 is made up of 15 amino acids.

V gene TRBV6-1 combines with J gene TRBJ2-5; D unresolved. CDR1 is MNHNS, CDR2 SASEGT, per germline. The CDR3 has 14 amino acids. The V end was cut by 2 bases, the J end by 1 base, with 8 bases between. CDR3 DNA: TGTGCCAGCAGTGAAACTCAATCCCAAGAGACCCAGTACTTC. This sequence encodes CASSETQSQETQYF.

The genes are TRBV27 and TRBJ1-6, with TRBD1 as a possible D gene (6 bases). Trimming cost V 6 bases and J 11 bases, with 11 bases left between them. This CDR3 contains 12 residues. Germline V lookup: CDR1 MNHEY, CDR2 SMNVEV (reference sequence). The chain's CDR3 is CASRLQGAPLHF. CDR3 nucleotides: TGTGCCAGCAGACTACAGGGAGCACCCCTCCACTTT.

The chain joins TRBV7-9 to TRBJ1-2, with D hard to call. V shed 1 base and J shed 1 base, with 13 bases lying between them. This CDR3 comprises 16 residues. Germline CDR1 SEHNR, CDR2 FQNEAQ (reference sequence). This CDR3 reads CASSLGSGGNNYGYTF. CDR3 DNA sequence: TGTGCCAGCAGCTTAGGAAGCGGAGGTAATAACTATGGCTACACCTTC.

The V and J genes are TRBV28 and TRBJ1-1; the match to TRBD1 covers 8 bases. The V and J ends lost 5 bases and 4 bases, in that order; junction bases with no gene match: 21. This CDR3 spans 19 amino acids. Germline V gene sequence: CDR1 MDHEN, CDR2 SYDVKM. The CDR3 protein is CASSPYPPDREGVSTEAFF. CDR3 nucleotides: TGTGCCAGCAGTCCCTACCCTCCGGACAGGGAGGGAGTTAGCACTGAAGCTTTCTTT.

The chain is built from TRBV2 and TRBJ2-2; 7 bases are a match to TRBD2. The V segment lost 8 bases and the J segment 5 bases; nucleotides outside the gene matches: 8. Germline CDR1 reads SNHLY; CDR2 reads FYNNEI. This CDR3 has 14 amino acids. The CDR3, as DNA: TGTGCCAGCGTAACGGGAGGTAGAACCGGGGAGCTGTTTTTT. It codes for CASVTGGRTGELFF.

CDR3 DNA sequence: TGTGCCAGCTCACCCGGGCTAGGGGGCCGCAGACAAGAGACCCAGTACTTC. Translated: CASSPGLGGRRQETQYF. This rearrangement joins TRBV18 to TRBJ2-5, with TRBD1 identical over 7 bases. The V gene's germline CDR1 is KGHSH and CDR2 LQKENI. CDR3 size: 17 residues. V was pared by 3 bases and J by 2 bases, with 12 bases of the junction left unmatched.

This chain links TRBV18 with TRBJ2-7; D possibly corresponds to TRBD1 (5 bases). This CDR3 comprises 13 residues. The V end lost 2 bases, the J end lost 2 bases, and 7 bases lay between the germline ends. Per the germline V gene, CDR1 is KGHSH and CDR2 is LQKENI. CDR3 sequence: CASSPGATYEQYF. CDR3 DNA sequence: TGTGCCAGCTCACCAGGGGCTACCTACGAGCAGTACTTC.

V gene TRBV6-5 combines with J gene TRBJ2-7; D is ambiguous. Germline values: CDR1 MNHEY, CDR2 SVGAGI. CDR3 length: 14 residues. V shed 2 bases and J shed 2 bases, with 10 bases lying between them. The CDR3 loop reads CASSYEPIPYEQYF. The CDR3 bases are TGTGCCAGCAGTTACGAGCCCATTCCCTACGAGCAGTACTTC.

The chain combines TRBV14 with TRBJ1-3; D uncertain. Trimming removed 2 bases at V and 6 bases at J, with 2 bases between. This CDR3 has 11 residues. Germline CDR1 reads SGHDN; CDR2 reads FVKESK. The CDR3 DNA is TGTGCCAGCAGCCAACAAAACACCATATATTTT. Amino acids: CASSQQNTIYF.

This clone is a singleton in its sample. V and J are TRBV7-9 and TRBJ2-5; TRBD2 matches at 7 bases. This CDR3 comprises 14 residues. Germline CDR1 reads SEHNR; CDR2 reads FQNEAQ (reference sequence). J lost 2 bases, V lost 3 bases, and 3 bases had no gene match. The CDR3 spells CASSFGSGQETQYF. The CDR3 region has the DNA TGTGCCAGCAGCTTCGGTAGCGGGCAAGAGACCCAGTACTTC.

The rearrangement joins TRBV5-3 to TRBJ1-2; D might be TRBD1 (5 bases). TRBV5-3 is known as an ORF, though its function is uncertain. The CDR3 is made up of 16 amino acids. The V and J ends lost 8 bases and 8 bases respectively, with 28 bases between them. Here the CDR3 DNA reads TGTGCCAGGCATCCCACGCGGGGCAGGCTCCCCGAGGGCTACACCTTC. It encodes CARHPTRGRLPEGYTF.

J is TRBJ2-7 and V is TRBV18; 7 bases are shared with TRBD1. CDR3 size: 15 residues. J was trimmed by 5 bases and V by 2 bases; bases with no gene match: 9. From germline, CDR1 is KGHSH and CDR2 LQKENI. The CDR3 nucleotides are TGTGCCAGCTCACCAAGACAGGGCGCAAGTAACGAGCAGTACTTC. Amino acid sequence: CASSPRQGASNEQYF. Full variable domain (outside the CDR3, taken from reference TRBV18 and TRBJ2-7): NAGVMQNPRHLVRRRGQEARLRCSPMKGHSHVYWYRQLPEEGLKFMVYLQKENIIDESGMPKERFSAEFPKEGPSILRIQQVVRGDSAAYFCASSPRQGASNEQYFGPGTRLTVT.

The rearrangement uses TRBV6-5 and TRBJ1-1; 10 positions match TRBD1. The V gene end was trimmed by 0 bases and the J gene end by 8 bases; junction bases not matched to a gene: 3. CDR1 is MNHEY, CDR2 SVGAGI, per germline. The CDR3 contains 14 residues. CDR3 residues: CASSYSGQGGEAFF. In nucleotides, the CDR3 is TGTGCCAGCAGTTACTCCGGACAGGGGGGGGAAGCTTTCTTT.